What follows are 15 T cell receptor beta chains derived from one specimen sequenced in a study of blood T cell repertoires in COVID-19. Profiling relied on immunoSEQ multiplex PCR, and the TCRdb table lists in-frame clones only, not all of them. The table lists approximately 190,000 clones, nearly 90% of them singletons. Sequencing was done on a sample of peripheral blood. The receptors were gathered from a woman between 40 and 50 years old who had recovered from COVID-19.

The rearrangement links TRBV5-5 to TRBJ1-1, with 9 bases that match TRBD1. Germline lookup yields CDR1 SGHKS and CDR2 YYEKEE (reference sequence). V lost 4 bases, J lost 4 bases, and 11 bases stayed unmatched. CDR3 length equals 16 residues. CDR3 sequence: CASSPDRGEVVTEAFF. The DNA for the CDR3 is TGTGCCAGCAGCCCCGACAGGGGGGAAGTAGTCACTGAAGCTTTCTTT.

In its sample, this clone was seen a few times. The chain employs TRBV4-1 and TRBJ1-1; D is unclear. CDR1 and CDR2 from the germline V gene are MGHRA and YSYEKL. Trimming cost V 0 bases and J 7 bases, with 9 bases left between them. This CDR3 region has 13 residues. CDR3 DNA sequence: TGCGCCAGCAGCCAAGATTCGGACTTTGAAGCTTTCTTT. This sequence encodes CASSQDSDFEAFF.

This chain uses TRBV3-1 (or the pseudogene TRBV3-2) with TRBJ1-5; D is perhaps TRBD1 (5 bases). V was trimmed by 8 bases and J by 4 bases, leaving 9 bases between them. This CDR3 is built from 12 residues. CDR1 is LGHDT and CDR2 is YNNKEL in the germline V gene (reference sequence). CDR3 region: CASGGGNQPQHF. The CDR3 DNA reads TGTGCCAGCGGGGGGGGAAATCAGCCCCAGCATTTT.

The CDR3 reads CASSRLTGQNTEAFF. The CDR3 DNA sequence: TGCGCCAGCAGCCGGCTGACAGGGCAGAACACTGAAGCTTTCTTT. The J gene is TRBJ1-1, the V gene TRBV5-1; TRBD1 matches at 7 bases. The CDR3 spans 15 residues. CDR1 and CDR2 from the germline V gene are SGHRS and YFSETQ. The ends lost 4 bases at V and 1 base at J; junction bases unmatched: 7.

This rearrangement joins TRBV25-1 to TRBJ1-1, with 9 bases that match TRBD1. The CDR3 loop spans 14 amino acids. The V gene's germline CDR1 is MGHDK and CDR2 SYGVNS. J was trimmed by 1 base and V by 4 bases; bases with no gene match: 1. In DNA, the CDR3 is TGTGCCAGCAGTGGGGGACAGGGGAACACTGAAGCTTTCTTT. This translates into CASSGGQGNTEAFF.

This chain links TRBV7-2 with TRBJ1-4; 9 bases agree with TRBD1. Trimming at V came to 5 bases and at J to 5 bases, leaving 6 bases not matched to a gene. The CDR3 contains 15 residues. Germline V CDR1 and CDR2: SGHTA, FQGNSA. In DNA, the CDR3 is TGTGCCAGCAGCCCGCGACAGGGGGGGAATGAAAAACTGTTTTTT. It encodes CASSPRQGGNEKLFF.

Note on this clone: Sequence at one end of the junction differs from germline and may be a read error. The CDR3 DNA follows: TGTGCCAGCAGCTCGTCCGGGAACGCTGAAGCTTTCTTT. Translated: CASSSSGNAEAFF. V is TRBV7-9 and J is TRBJ1-1, with D unresolved. The CDR3 is 13 residues long. Germline V CDR1 and CDR2: SEHNR, FQNEAQ (reference sequence).

The J gene is TRBJ2-7, the V gene TRBV6-5; unclear D gene. Germline assignment: CDR1 MNHEY and CDR2 SVGAGI. The CDR3 sequence is 13 residues long. The ends were cut back, 2 bases at V and 2 bases at J, with 7 bases in the middle. This CDR3 reads CASSYEQTYEQYF. CDR3 nucleotides: TGTGCCAGCAGTTACGAACAGACCTACGAGCAGTACTTC.

The J gene is TRBJ2-3, the V gene TRBV24-1; 7 bases fit TRBD1. Germline loops: CDR1 KGHDR, CDR2 SFDVKD. V lost 4 bases to trimming and J lost 3 bases; unmatched junction nucleotides: 9. This CDR3 contains 16 residues. CDR3: CATSDPTGRGTDTQYF. CDR3 sequence (DNA): TGTGCCACCAGTGACCCGACAGGGAGAGGGACAGATACGCAGTATTTT.

V is TRBV5-6 and J is TRBJ2-1; 8 bases are a match to TRBD1. CDR1 is SGHDT and CDR2 is YYEEEE in the germline V gene. V lost 1 base, J lost 4 bases, and 4 bases stayed unmatched. The CDR3 has 15 amino acids. CDR3 residues: CASSLTGGGYNEQFF. CDR3 in DNA: TGTGCCAGCAGCTTGACAGGGGGAGGTTACAATGAGCAGTTCTTC. The whole variable domain, remainder taken from reference TRBV5-6 and TRBJ2-1, is DAGVTQSPTHLIKTRGQQVTLRCSPKSGHDTVSWYQQALGQGPQFIFQYYEEEERQRGNFPDRFSGHQFPNYSSELNVNALLLGDSALYLCASSLTGGGYNEQFFGPGTRLTVL.

This clone was found a few times. V is TRBV7-2 and J is TRBJ1-2, with D uncertain. The CDR3 extends over 15 amino acids. The germline V gene encodes CDR1 SGHTA and CDR2 FQGNSA. Between the trimmed V and J ends, which lost 1 base and 4 bases, there was a span of 13 bases. The CDR3 DNA is TGTGCCAGCAGCTTAGAGGCCAGGTGGCTCTATGGCTACACCTTC. Translated: CASSLEARWLYGYTF.

The chain combines TRBV27 with TRBJ2-7, with a weak D call TRBD1 (7 bases). The V gene's germline CDR1 is MNHEY and CDR2 SMNVEV (reference sequence). The CDR3 spans 15 residues. Trimming took off 0 bases at V and 6 bases at J, with 15 bases between the two ends. The CDR3 region has the DNA TGTGCCAGCAGTTTATCAACAGGGGAGGTTAGCGAGCAGTACTTC. This sequence encodes CASSLSTGEVSEQYF.

V and J are TRBV5-1 and TRBJ2-1, with 9 positions matching TRBD2. The J segment lost 7 bases and the V segment lost 2 bases, leaving 7 bases of the junction unmatched. CDR3 length: 15 residues. Germline assignment: CDR1 SGHRS and CDR2 YFSETQ. The CDR3 loop is CASSLLAGEVNEQFF. The CDR3 nucleotides are TGCGCCAGCAGCTTATTAGCGGGAGAAGTTAATGAGCAGTTCTTC.

This sequence joins TRBV6-2 or TRBV6-3 and TRBJ2-2; D is unresolved. This CDR3 has 15 amino acids. Germline V gene data show CDR1 as MNHEY and CDR2 as SVGEGT. V shed 6 bases and J shed 6 bases, with 17 bases lying between them. In DNA form, the CDR3 reads TGTGCCAGCAGCCCAGTAAACATGGCCCCCGGGGAGCTGTTTTTT. It is translated as CASSPVNMAPGELFF.

The chain joins TRBV5-1 to TRBJ2-5; D call uncertain. The CDR3 runs to 14 residues. The V end was cut by 2 bases, the J end by 5 bases, with 13 bases between. Germline V gene sequence: CDR1 SGHRS, CDR2 YFSETQ. CDR3: CASSFKSSGETQYF. The CDR3 DNA is TGCGCCAGCAGCTTTAAATCGTCCGGGGAGACCCAGTACTTC.